This TCR beta chain was retrieved from a study of neurological immune-mediated disorders. Study results and limitations: The repertoires of 18 of 34 multiple sclerosis patients were placed by phylogenetic grouping in a single related-CDR3 cluster, which may be a signature.

This clonotype was seen many times. The antigen is not known. The authors made cDNA by 5'RACE with 10-nucleotide random UMIs. Sequencing runs each yielded over 160 million TCR-beta sequences from 15-18 subjects. TCRdb redid the calling of the 5' RACE reads with MiXCR, one entry per CDR3 protein. The sample includes tens of thousands of distinct CDR3 sequences, more than 3% of them seen just once. There are 19 residues in the CDR3. The V gene lost 2 bases and the J gene lost 7 bases, with 27 bases spanning the gap. The cells used in sorted libraries, CD4+ or CD8+ T cells, numbered some 1 million. The chain has TRBV12-3 or TRBV12-4 and TRBJ2-1, with a weak D call TRBD2 (7 bases). Specimen: CD4+ T cells from blood. The TCR comes from a woman aged 40 to 50 with multiple sclerosis. The CDR3 loop reads CASSLRAARRGGEENEQFF. The DNA of the CDR3 is TGTGCCAGCAGTTTAAGGGCAGCTCGAAGAGGGGGGGAGGAAAATGAGCAGTTCTTC.